The 12 T cell receptor beta chains presented below share a single source sample, sequenced in a study of human T cells and chemical hapten exposure. This sample's time point: patch test 2, 6 weeks after DPC sensitization. Noted treatment: therapeutic diphenylcyclopropenone sensitization with weekly scalp DPC. Using its own MiXCR run on the RACE reads, TCRdb lists one record per CDR3 protein. In the table there are just over 350,000 distinct CDR3 sequences, more than 5% of which are singletons. This material consisted of whole blood, taken in connection with sensitization to the hapten diphenylcyclopropenone (DPC). The receptors originated from a woman under 30 with alopecia areata. Some clones in this sample may be carry-over from other donors' samples.

The V and J genes are TRBV14 and TRBJ1-2, with D hard to call. The CDR3 is 13 residues long. CDR1 is SGHDN and CDR2 is FVKESK in the germline V gene. V was clipped by 0 bases and J by 4 bases, with 6 bases between them. The CDR3 DNA reads as TGTGCCAGCAGCCAAGACCAGATCTATGGCTACACCTTC. Encoded protein: CASSQDQIYGYTF.

This clonotype has a count of ten or more. J is TRBJ2-5 and V is TRBV7-2, with D hard to call. The V end was cut by 5 bases, the J end by 5 bases, with 12 bases between. The CDR3 runs 13 residues. Germline lookup yields CDR1 SGHTA and CDR2 FQGNSA. The CDR3 DNA reads TGTGCCAGCAGCCCCCGTCTACGCGAGACCCAGTACTTC. It yields the protein CASSPRLRETQYF.

The CDR3 loop is CASSARQEPSNEQYF. In DNA form, the CDR3 reads TGTGCCAGCAGCGCCCGACAGGAACCCTCGAACGAGCAGTACTTC. The V and J genes are TRBV7-9 and TRBJ2-7, with D tentatively TRBD1 (6 bases). V was cut by 5 bases and J by 5 bases, with 19 bases left in between. This CDR3 is 15 amino acids long. Germline V CDR1 and CDR2: SEHNR, FQNEAQ (reference sequence). Combining the CDR3 with reference TRBV7-9 and TRBJ2-7 gives the whole variable domain DTGVSQNPRHKITKRGQNVTFRCDPISEHNRLYWYRQTLGQGPEFLTYFQNEAQLEKSRLLSDRFSAERPKGSFSTLEIQRTEQGDSAMYLCASSARQEPSNEQYFGPGTRLTVT.

V is TRBV4-1 and J is TRBJ2-7; D not certain. Germline V gene data show CDR1 as MGHRA and CDR2 as YSYEKL. The CDR3 has 15 residues. Trimming removed 1 base at V and 3 bases at J, with 13 bases between. In nucleotides, the CDR3 is TGCGCCAGCAGCCAAGGGCAAGGTGCGGTCTACGAGCAGTACTTC. This sequence encodes CASSQGQGAVYEQYF.

The V and J genes are TRBV11-2 and TRBJ2-4; D is unresolved. Trimming shortened V by 5 bases and J by 9 bases, and 8 bases separated the two germline ends. The length of the CDR3 is 11 residues. Germline V gives CDR1 SGHAT, CDR2 FQNNGV. This chain's CDR3 is CASSLVGIQYF. CDR3 nucleotide sequence: TGTGCCAGCAGCCTCGTGGGCATTCAGTACTTC.

This clonotype was counted a few times. This chain uses TRBV12-3 or TRBV12-4 with TRBJ2-1; D unclear. V lost 10 bases and J lost 7, with 17 bases in between. The CDR3 runs to 13 residues. CDR3 protein: CAINPSERNEQFF. The CDR3 nucleotides are TGTGCCATAAACCCTAGTGAGAGGAATGAGCAGTTCTTC.

There are many counts of this clonotype. The CDR3 DNA follows: TGCGCCAGCAGCTTGGGCCGAGGGGCGGGCGGAGATACGCAGTATTTT. Amino acid sequence: CASSLGRGAGGDTQYF. The V call is TRBV5-1, the J call TRBJ2-3; D is possibly TRBD1 or TRBD2 (5 bases each). This CDR3 has 16 amino acids. The V and J ends lost 0 bases and 5 bases respectively, with 16 bases between them. The germline V gene encodes CDR1 SGHRS and CDR2 YFSETQ.

This clonotype was observed many times. The chain has TRBV5-1 and TRBJ1-2; 10 bases agree with TRBD1. CDR1 and CDR2 from the germline V gene are SGHRS and YFSETQ. With 4 bases clipped from V and 0 bases from J, the junction kept 9 bases outside the gene matches. This CDR3 spans 17 amino acids. This CDR3 is CASSPGQGLSANYGYTF. The CDR3 DNA is TGCGCCAGCAGCCCGGGACAGGGGCTATCAGCTAACTATGGCTACACCTTC.

This clonotype has just a few counts. The V and J genes are TRBV4-3 and TRBJ1-1; 8 bases align to TRBD1. Unmatched junction bases numbered 2, after V lost 4 bases and J lost 1 base. Germline assignment: CDR1 LGHNA and CDR2 YSLEER. This CDR3 spans 14 amino acids. The CDR3 bases are TGCGCCAGCAGCCGGGACAGGACGAACACTGAAGCTTTCTTT. Protein sequence: CASSRDRTNTEAFF.

V gene TRBV4-3 combines with J gene TRBJ1-5, with unresolved D. V lost 3 bases and J lost 0, with 24 bases in between. The CDR3 totals 20 residues. The V gene's germline CDR1 is LGHNA and CDR2 YSLEER. The CDR3 loop reads CASSQVPRRQLRNSNQPQHF. As DNA, the CDR3 is TGCGCCAGCAGCCAGGTCCCGAGGAGGCAGCTCAGGAATAGCAATCAGCCCCAGCATTTT.

This clonotype showed up many times. This chain joins TRBV29-1 and TRBJ1-1, with D unclear. The CDR3 runs 13 residues. The germline V gene encodes CDR1 SQVTM and CDR2 ANQGSEA. Trimming removed 5 bases from V and 7 bases from J, with 17 bases in between. The CDR3 DNA sequence: TGCAGCGTTAAGCCCTCCCGAGGTTATGAAGCTTTCTTT. As protein: CSVKPSRGYEAFF.

This clonotype came up many times. The chain has TRBV7-3 and TRBJ2-3; 13 bases map to TRBD2. The CDR3 is 16 amino acids. V was pared by 2 bases and J by 1 base, with 0 bases of the junction left unmatched. Germline V gene sequence: CDR1 SGHTA, CDR2 FQGTGA. CDR3 amino acids: CASSLGLAGGTDTQYF. The CDR3 DNA reads as TGTGCCAGCAGCTTAGGACTAGCGGGGGGCACAGATACGCAGTATTTT.